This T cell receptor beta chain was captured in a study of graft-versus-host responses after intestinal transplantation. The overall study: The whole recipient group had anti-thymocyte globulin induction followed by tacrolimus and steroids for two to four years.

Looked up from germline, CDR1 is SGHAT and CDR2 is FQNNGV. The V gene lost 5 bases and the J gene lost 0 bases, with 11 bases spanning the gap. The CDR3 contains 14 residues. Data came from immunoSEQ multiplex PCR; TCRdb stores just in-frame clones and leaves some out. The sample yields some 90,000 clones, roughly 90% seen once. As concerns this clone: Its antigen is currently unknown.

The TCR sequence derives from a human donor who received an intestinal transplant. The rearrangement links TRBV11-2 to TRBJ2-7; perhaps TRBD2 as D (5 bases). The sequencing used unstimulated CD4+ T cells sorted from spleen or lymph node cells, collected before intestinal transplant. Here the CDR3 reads CASSPLGSSYEQYF. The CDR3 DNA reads TGTGCCAGCAGCCCCCTAGGGAGCTCCTACGAGCAGTACTTC.